This entry concerns a single T cell receptor beta chain. Germline assignment: CDR1 LGHNA and CDR2 YNFKEQ. V was shortened by 5 bases and J by 2 bases, with 12 bases between the two germline ends. The CDR3 sequence is 14 residues long. The data originate from a study of blood T cell repertoires in COVID-19. Generated by immunoSEQ multiplex PCR, the TCRdb table keeps only in-frame clones and is missing some. This table holds some 180,000 clones, about 80% found once. The sequenced material came from PBMCs or T cells enriched from blood (not recorded which). This clonotype originated in a man aged 60 to 75 who had been exposed to COVID-19. The chain has TRBV4-2 and TRBJ1-2, with D tentatively TRBD1 (6 bases). CDR3 nucleotide sequence: TGTGCCAGCAGCTCAACAGGGTACAACTATGGCTACACCTTC. Translating gives CASSSTGYNYGYTF.